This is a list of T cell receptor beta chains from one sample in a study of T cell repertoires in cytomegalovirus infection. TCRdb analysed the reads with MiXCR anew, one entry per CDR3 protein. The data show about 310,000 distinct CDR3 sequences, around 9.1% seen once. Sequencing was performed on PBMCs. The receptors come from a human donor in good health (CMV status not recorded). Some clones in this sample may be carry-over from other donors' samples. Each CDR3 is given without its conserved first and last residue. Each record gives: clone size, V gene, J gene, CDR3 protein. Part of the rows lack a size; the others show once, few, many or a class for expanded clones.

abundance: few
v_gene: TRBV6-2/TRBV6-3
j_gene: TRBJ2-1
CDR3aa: ASSYSRLDSTNYNEQF

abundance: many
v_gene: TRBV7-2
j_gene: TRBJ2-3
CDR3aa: ASSLVAGGSTDTQY

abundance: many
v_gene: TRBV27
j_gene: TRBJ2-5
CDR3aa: ASSFGAVQETQY

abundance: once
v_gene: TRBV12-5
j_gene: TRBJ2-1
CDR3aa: AGGLAGGNEQF

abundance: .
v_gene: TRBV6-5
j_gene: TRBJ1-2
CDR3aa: ASSYSPGFYGYT

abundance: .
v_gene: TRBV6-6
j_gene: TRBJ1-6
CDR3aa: ASSLDRVNYNSPLH

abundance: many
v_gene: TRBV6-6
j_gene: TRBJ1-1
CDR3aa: ASSYDENTEAF

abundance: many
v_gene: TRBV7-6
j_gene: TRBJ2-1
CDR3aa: ASSLWGKGGEQF

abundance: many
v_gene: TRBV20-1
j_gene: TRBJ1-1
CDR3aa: SGQLLLMNTEAF

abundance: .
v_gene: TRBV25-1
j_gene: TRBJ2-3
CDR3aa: ASSPDGGGRTDTQY

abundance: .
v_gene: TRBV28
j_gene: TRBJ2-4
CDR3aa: ASSFLLDRAKNIQY

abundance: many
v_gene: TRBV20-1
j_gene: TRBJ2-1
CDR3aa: SARDPDNRNEQF

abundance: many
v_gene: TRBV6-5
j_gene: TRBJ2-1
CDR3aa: ASSYSGLAETYNEQF

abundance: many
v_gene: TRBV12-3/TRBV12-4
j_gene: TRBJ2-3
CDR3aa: ASSFSGGAADTQY

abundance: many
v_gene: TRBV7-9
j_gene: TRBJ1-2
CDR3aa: ASSPEGEGYT

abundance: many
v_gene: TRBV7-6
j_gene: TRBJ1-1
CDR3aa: ASSLAPDRGNTEAF

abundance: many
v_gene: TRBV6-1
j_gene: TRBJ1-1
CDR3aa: ASSEGGGLYTEAF

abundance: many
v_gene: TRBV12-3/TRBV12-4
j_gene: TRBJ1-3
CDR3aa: ASTIQSPGNTIY

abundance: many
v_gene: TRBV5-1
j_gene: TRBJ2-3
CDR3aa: ASSLRPAGGNTDTQY

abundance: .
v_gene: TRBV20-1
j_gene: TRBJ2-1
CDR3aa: SARRPTALAYNEQF